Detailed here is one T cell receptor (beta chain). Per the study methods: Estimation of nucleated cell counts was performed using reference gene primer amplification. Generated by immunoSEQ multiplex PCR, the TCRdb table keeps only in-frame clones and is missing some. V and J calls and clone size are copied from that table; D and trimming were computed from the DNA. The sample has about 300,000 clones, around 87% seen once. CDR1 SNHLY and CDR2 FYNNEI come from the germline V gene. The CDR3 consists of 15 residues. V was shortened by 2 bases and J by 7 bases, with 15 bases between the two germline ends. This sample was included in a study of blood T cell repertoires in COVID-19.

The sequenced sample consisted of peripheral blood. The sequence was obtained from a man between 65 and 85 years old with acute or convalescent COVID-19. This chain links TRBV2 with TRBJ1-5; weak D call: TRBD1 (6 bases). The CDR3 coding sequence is TGTGCCAGCAGTGAAACAGTCAGGGGTGTCCAGCCCCAGCATTTT. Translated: CASSETVRGVQPQHF.